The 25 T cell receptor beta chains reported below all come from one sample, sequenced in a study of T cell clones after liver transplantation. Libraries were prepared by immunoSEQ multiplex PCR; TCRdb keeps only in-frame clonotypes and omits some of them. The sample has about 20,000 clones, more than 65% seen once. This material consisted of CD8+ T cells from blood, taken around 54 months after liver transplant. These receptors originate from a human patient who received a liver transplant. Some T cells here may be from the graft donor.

DNA of the CDR3: TGCGCCAGCAGCCAAGACCCTAGCGGGGGCTACGAGCAGTACTTC. This encodes CASSQDPSGGYEQYF. The chain is built from TRBV4-1 and TRBJ2-7, with 10 bases fitting TRBD2. CDR3 length: 15 amino acids. Germline V gene sequence: CDR1 MGHRA, CDR2 YSYEKL. With V trimmed by 0 bases and J by 3 bases, 2 bases remained unmatched.

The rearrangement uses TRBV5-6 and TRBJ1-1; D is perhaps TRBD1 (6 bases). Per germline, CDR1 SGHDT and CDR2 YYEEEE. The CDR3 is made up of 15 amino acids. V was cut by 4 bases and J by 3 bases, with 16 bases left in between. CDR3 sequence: CASSPNPGVYTEAFF. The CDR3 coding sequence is TGTGCCAGCAGCCCCAACCCAGGGGTGTACACTGAAGCTTTCTTT.

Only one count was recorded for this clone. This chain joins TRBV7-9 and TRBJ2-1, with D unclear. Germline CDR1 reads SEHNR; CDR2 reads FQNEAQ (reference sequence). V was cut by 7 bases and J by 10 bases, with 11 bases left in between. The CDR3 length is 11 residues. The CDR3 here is CASTHQKEQFF. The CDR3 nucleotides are TGTGCCAGCACCCATCAGAAGGAGCAGTTCTTC.

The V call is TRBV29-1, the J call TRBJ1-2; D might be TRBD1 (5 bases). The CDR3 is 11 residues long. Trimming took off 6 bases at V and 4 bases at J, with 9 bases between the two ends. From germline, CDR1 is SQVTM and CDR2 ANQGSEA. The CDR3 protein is CSVADSYGYTF. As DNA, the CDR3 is TGCAGCGTCGCCGACAGCTATGGCTACACCTTC.

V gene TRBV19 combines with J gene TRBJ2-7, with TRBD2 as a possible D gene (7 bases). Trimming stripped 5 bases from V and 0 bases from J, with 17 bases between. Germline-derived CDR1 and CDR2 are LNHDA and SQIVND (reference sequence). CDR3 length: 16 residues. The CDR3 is CASSSGGRGPSYEQYF. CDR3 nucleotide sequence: TGTGCCAGTAGTTCGGGGGGTCGGGGGCCCTCCTACGAGCAGTACTTC.

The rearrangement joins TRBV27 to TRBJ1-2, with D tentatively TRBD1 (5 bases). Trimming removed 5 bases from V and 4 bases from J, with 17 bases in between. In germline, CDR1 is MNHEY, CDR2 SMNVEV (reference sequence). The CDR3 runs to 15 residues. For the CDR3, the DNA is TGTGCCAGCAGTCGATCGGGGGGGGACGGCTATGGCTACACCTTC. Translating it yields CASSRSGGDGYGYTF.

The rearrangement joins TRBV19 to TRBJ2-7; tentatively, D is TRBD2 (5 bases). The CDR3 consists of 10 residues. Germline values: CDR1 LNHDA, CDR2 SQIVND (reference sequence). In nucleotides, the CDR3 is TGTGCGACCGGGACCTACGAGCAGTACTTC. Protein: CATGTYEQYF.

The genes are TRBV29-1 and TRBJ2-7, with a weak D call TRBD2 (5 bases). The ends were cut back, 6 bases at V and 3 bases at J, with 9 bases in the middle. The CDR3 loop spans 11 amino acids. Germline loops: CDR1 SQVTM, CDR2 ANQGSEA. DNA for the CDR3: TGCAGCGTCCGTCGGGACTACGAGCAGTACTTC. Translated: CSVRRDYEQYF.

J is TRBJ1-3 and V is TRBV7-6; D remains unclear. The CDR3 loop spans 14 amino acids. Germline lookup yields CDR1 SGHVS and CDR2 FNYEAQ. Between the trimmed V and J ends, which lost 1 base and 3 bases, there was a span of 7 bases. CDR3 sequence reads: CASSLERDGNTIYF. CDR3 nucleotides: TGTGCCAGCAGCTTAGAGAGAGATGGAAACACCATATATTTT.

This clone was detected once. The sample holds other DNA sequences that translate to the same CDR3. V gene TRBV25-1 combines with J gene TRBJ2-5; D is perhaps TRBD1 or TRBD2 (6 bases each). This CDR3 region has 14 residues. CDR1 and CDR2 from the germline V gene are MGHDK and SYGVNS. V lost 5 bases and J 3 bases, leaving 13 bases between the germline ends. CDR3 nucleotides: TGTGCCAGCAGTCTCAGGGGCGGGGAAGAGACCCAGTACTTC. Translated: CASSLRGGEETQYF.

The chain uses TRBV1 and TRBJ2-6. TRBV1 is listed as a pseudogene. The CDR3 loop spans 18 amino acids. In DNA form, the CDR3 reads TGCACCAGCAGCTTACAAGGTTTGTGCACAAGTCGGGCCAACGTCCTGACTTTC. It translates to CTSSLQGLCTSRANVLTF.

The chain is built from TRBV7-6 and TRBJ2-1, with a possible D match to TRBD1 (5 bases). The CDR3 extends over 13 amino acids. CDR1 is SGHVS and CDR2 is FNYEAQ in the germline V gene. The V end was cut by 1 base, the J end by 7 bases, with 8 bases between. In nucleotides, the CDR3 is TGTGCCAGCAGCTTAGGGACAAGGAATGAGCAGTTCTTC. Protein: CASSLGTRNEQFF. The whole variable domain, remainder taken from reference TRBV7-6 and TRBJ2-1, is GAGVSQSPRYKVTKRGQDVALRCDPISGHVSLYWYRQALGQGPEFLTYFNYEAQQDKSGLPNDRFSAERPEGSISTLTIQRTEQRDSAMYRCASSLGTRNEQFFGPGTRLTVL.

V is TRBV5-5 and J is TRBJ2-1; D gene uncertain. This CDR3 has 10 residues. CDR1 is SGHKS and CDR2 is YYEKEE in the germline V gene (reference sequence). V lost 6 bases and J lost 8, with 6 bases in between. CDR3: CASIADEQFF. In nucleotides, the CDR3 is TGTGCCAGCATAGCCGATGAGCAGTTCTTC.

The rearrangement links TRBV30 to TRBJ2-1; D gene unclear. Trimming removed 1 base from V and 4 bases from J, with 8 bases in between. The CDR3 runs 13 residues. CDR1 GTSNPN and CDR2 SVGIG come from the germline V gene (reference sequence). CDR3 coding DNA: TGTGCCTGGAGTGACAGTGGTTACAATGAGCAGTTCTTC. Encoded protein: CAWSDSGYNEQFF.

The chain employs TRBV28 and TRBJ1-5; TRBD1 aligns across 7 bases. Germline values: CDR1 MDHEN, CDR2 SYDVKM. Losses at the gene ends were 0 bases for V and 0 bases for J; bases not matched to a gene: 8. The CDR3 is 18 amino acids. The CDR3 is CASSLWTGQAYSNQPQHF. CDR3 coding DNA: TGTGCCAGCAGTTTATGGACCGGACAGGCTTATAGCAATCAGCCCCAGCATTTT.

CDR3 bases: TGTGCCAGCAGTCCACCGGGACAGGGAAGGGAAAAACTGTTTTTT. It yields the protein CASSPPGQGREKLFF. J is TRBJ1-4 and V is TRBV7-9; 9 positions agree with TRBD1. V lost 6 bases, J lost 8 bases, and 10 bases stayed unmatched. This CDR3 is 15 amino acids long. Germline CDR1 is SEHNR and CDR2 is FQNEAQ (reference sequence).

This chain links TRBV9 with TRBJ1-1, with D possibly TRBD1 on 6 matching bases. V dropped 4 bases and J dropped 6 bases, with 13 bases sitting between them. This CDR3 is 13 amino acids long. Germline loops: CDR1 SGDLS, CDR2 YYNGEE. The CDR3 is CASSPTGISEAFF. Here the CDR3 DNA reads TGTGCCAGCAGCCCCACAGGGATCTCTGAAGCTTTCTTT.

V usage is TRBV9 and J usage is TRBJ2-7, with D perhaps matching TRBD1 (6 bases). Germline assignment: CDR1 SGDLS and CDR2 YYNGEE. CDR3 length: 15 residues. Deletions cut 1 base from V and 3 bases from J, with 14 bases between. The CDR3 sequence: CASSVTGQGNYEQYF. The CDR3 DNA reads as TGTGCCAGCAGCGTAACGGGGCAGGGGAACTACGAGCAGTACTTC.

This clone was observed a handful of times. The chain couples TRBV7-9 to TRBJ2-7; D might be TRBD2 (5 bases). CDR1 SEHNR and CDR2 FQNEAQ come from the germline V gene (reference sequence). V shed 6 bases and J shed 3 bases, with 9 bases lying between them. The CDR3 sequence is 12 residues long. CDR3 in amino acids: CASSYGSYEQYF. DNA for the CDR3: TGTGCCAGCAGTTATGGGAGCTACGAGCAGTACTTC.

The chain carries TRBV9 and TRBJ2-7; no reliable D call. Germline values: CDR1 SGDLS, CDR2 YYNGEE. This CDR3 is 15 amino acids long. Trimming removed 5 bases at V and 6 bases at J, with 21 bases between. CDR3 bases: TGTGCCAGCAGTGGCGACGGGTTGGTAGGTGTCGAGCAGTACTTC. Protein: CASSGDGLVGVEQYF. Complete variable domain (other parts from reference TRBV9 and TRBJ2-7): DSGVTQTPKHLITATGQRVTLRCSPRSGDLSVYWYQQSLDQGLQFLIQYYNGEERAKGNILERFSAQQFPDLHSELNLSSLELGDSALYFCASSGDGLVGVEQYFGPGTRLTVT.

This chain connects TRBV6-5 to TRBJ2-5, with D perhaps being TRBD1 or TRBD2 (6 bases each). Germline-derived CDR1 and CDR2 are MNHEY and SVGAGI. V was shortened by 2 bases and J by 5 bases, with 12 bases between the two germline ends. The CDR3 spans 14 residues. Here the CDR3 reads CASSYEGGRETQYF. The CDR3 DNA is TGTGCCAGCAGTTACGAGGGGGGACGTGAGACCCAGTACTTC.

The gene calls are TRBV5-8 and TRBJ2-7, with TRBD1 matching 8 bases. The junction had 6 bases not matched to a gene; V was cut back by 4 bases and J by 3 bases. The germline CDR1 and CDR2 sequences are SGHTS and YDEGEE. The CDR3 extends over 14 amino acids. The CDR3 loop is CASSVTGVFYEQYF. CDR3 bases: TGTGCCAGCAGCGTGACAGGGGTGTTCTACGAGCAGTACTTC. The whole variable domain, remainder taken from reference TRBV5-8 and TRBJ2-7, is EAGVTQSPTHLIKTRGQQATLRCSPISGHTSVYWYQQALGLGLQFLLWYDEGEERNRGNFPPRFSGRQFPNYSSELNVNALELEDSALYLCASSVTGVFYEQYFGPGTRLTVT.

CDR3 loop: CASSDVGLEQYF. The CDR3 DNA reads as TGTGCCAGCAGCGACGTCGGGCTCGAGCAGTACTTC. The V call is TRBV5-4, the J call TRBJ2-7; D gene uncertain. Per germline, CDR1 SGHNT and CDR2 YYREEE (reference sequence). CDR3 length: 12 amino acids. The V gene lost 4 bases and the J gene lost 6 bases, with 11 bases spanning the gap.

As DNA, the CDR3 is TGTGCCAGCAGTCTGACAGGGCATGAGCAGTTCTTC. It yields the protein CASSLTGHEQFF. This chain connects TRBV14 to TRBJ2-1, with TRBD1 matching over 7 bases. V was pared by 6 bases and J by 8 bases, with 4 bases of the junction left unmatched. Germline values: CDR1 SGHDN, CDR2 FVKESK. The CDR3 spans 12 residues.

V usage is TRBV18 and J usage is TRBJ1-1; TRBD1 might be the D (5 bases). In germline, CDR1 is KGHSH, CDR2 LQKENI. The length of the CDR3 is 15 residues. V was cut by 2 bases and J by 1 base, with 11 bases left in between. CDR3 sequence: CASSPGGGANTEAFF. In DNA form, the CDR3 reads TGTGCCAGCTCACCAGGGGGAGGGGCGAACACTGAAGCTTTCTTT.